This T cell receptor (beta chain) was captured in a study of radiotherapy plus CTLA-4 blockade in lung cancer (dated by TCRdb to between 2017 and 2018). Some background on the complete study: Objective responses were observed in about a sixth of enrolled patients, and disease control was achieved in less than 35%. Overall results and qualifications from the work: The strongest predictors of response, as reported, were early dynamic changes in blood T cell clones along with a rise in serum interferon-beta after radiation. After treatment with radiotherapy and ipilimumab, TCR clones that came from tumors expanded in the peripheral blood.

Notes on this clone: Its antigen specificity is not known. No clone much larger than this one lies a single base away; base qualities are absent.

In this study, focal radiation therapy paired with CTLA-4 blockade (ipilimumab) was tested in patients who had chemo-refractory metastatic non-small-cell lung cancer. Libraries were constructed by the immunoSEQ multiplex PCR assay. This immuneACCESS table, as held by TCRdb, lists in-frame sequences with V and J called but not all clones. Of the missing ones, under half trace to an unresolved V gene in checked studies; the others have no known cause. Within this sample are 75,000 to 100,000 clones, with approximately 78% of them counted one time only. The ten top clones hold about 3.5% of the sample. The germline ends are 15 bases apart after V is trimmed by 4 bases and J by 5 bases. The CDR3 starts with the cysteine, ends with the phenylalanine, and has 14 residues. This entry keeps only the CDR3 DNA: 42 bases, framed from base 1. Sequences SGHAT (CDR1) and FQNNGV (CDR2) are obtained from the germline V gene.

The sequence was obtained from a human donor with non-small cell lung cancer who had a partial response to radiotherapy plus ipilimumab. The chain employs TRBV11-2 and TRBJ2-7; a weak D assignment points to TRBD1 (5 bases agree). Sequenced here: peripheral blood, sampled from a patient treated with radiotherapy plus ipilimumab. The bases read TGTGCCAGCAGCTCATACAGGTCCGTCCACGAGCAGTACTTC. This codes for CASSSYRSVHEQYF.